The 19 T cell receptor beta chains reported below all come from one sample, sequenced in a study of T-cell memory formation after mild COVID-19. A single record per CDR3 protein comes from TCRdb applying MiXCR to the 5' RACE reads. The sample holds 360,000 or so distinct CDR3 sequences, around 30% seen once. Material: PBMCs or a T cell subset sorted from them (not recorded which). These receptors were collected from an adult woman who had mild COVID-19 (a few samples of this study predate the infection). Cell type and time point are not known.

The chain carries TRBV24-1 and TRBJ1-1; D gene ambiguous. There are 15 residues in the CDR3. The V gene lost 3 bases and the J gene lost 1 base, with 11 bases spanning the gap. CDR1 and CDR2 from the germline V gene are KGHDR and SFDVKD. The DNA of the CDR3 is TGTGCCACCAGTGATAACGCCCCTGGGAACACTGAAGCTTTCTTT. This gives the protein CATSDNAPGNTEAFF.

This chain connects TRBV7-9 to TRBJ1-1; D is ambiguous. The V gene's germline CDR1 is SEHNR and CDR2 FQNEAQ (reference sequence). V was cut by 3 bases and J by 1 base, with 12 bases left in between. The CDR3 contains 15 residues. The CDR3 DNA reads TGTGCCAGCAGCTTTGGTCCGGGAAGGAACACTGAAGCTTTCTTT. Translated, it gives CASSFGPGRNTEAFF.

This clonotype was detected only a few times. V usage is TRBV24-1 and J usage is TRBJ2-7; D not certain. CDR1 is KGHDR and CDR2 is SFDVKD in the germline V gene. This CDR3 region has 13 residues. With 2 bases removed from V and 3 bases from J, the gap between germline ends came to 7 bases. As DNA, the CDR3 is TGTGCCACCAGTGATTGGGCAGGCTACGAGCAGTACTTC. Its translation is CATSDWAGYEQYF.

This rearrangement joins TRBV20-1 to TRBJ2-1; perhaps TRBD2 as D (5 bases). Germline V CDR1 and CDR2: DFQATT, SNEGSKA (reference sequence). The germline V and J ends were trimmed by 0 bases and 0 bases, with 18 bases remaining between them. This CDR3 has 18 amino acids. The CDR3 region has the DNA TGCAGTGCTAGAGATTATCGGCTAGCAGACGACTCCTACAATGAGCAGTTCTTC. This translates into CSARDYRLADDSYNEQFF.

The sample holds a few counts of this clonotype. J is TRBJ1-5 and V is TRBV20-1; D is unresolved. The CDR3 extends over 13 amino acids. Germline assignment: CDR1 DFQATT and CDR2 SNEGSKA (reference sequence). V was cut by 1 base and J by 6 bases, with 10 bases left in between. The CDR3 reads CSARGRAGQPQHF. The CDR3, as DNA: TGCAGTGCTAGAGGGAGGGCAGGTCAGCCCCAGCATTTT.

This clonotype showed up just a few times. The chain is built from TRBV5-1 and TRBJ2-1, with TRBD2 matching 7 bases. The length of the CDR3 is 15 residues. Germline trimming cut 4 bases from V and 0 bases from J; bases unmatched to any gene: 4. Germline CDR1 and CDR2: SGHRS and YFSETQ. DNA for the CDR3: TGCGCCAGCAGCACCGGCGGGGGCTCCTACAATGAGCAGTTCTTC. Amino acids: CASSTGGGSYNEQFF.

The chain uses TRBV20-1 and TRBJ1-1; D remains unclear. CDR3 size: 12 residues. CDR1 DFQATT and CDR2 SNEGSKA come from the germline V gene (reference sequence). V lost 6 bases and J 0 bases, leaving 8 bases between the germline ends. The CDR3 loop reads CSAGFLNTEAFF. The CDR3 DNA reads TGCAGTGCGGGTTTTTTGAACACTGAAGCTTTCTTT.

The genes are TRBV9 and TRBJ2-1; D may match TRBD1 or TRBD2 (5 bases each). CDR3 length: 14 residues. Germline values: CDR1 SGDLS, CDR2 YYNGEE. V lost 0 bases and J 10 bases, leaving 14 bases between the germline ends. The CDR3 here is CASSVGDAVREQFF. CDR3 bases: TGTGCCAGCAGCGTAGGGGACGCCGTAAGAGAGCAGTTCTTC.

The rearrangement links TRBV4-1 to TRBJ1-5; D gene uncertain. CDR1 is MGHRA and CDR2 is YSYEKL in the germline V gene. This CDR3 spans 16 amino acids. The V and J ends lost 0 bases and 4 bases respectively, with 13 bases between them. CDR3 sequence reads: CASSQEERLGNQPQHF. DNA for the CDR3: TGCGCCAGCAGCCAAGAGGAACGGCTAGGTAATCAGCCCCAGCATTTT.

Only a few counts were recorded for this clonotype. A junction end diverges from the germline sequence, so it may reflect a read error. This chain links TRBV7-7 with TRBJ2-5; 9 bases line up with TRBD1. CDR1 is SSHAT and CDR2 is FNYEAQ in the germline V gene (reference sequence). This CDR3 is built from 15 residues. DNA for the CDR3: TGTGCTAGCAGCGTGACAGGGGGTCGGCAAGAGACCCAGTACTTC. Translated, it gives CASSVTGGRQETQYF.

This chain's CDR3 is CASSLATYGTEAFF. The CDR3 coding sequence is TGTGCCAGCAGCTTAGCGACCTATGGAACTGAAGCTTTCTTT. The V gene is TRBV7-8, the J gene TRBJ1-1; no clear D. This CDR3 contains 14 residues. V shed 0 bases and J shed 5 bases, with 10 bases lying between them. Per the germline V gene, CDR1 is SGHVS and CDR2 is FQNEAQ.

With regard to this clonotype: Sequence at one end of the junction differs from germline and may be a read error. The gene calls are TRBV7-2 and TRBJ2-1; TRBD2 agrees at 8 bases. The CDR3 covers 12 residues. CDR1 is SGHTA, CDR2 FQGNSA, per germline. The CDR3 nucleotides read TGTGCCAGCAGCTTAGACGGGAGGGCCCTCCATTGG. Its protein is CASSLDGRALHW.

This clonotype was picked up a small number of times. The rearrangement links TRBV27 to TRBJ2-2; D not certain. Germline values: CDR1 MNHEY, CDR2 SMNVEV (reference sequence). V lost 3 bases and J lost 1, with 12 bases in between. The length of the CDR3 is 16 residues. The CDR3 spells CASSFHSSENTGELFF. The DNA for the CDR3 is TGTGCCAGCAGTTTTCATTCCAGCGAGAACACCGGGGAGCTGTTTTTT.

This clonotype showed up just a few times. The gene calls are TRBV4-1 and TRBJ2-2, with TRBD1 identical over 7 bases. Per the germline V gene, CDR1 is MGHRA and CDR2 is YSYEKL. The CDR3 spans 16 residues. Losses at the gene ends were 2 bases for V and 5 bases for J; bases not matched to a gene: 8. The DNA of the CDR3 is TGCGCCAGCAGCCAACAGGGGACAGTTAGAACCGGGGAGCTGTTTTTT. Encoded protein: CASSQQGTVRTGELFF.

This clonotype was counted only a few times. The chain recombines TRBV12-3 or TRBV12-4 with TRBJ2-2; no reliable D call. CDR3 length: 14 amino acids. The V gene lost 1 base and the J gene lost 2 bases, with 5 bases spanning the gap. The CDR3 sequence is CASSLEVNTGELFF. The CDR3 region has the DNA TGTGCCAGCAGTTTAGAAGTTAACACCGGGGAGCTGTTTTTT.

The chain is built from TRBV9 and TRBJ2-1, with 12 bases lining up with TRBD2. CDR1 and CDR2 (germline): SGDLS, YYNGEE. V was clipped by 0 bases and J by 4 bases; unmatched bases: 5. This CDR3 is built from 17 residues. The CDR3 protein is CASSVEASGGVYNEQFF. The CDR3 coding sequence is TGTGCCAGCAGCGTAGAGGCTAGCGGGGGGGTATACAATGAGCAGTTCTTC.

The CDR3 region has the DNA TGTGCCAGCAGTTACTCGGAGGGTAGCGGGATTCTAGATACGCAGTATTTT. Translated, it gives CASSYSEGSGILDTQYF. The rearrangement joins TRBV6-5 to TRBJ2-3; 8 bases map to TRBD2. The junction had 10 bases not matched to a gene; V was cut back by 0 bases and J by 5 bases. The CDR3 totals 17 residues. Germline V lookup: CDR1 MNHEY, CDR2 SVGAGI.

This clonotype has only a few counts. The CDR3 loop reads CASSAGRNTEAFF. The CDR3 nucleotides read TGCGCCAGCAGTGCAGGACGGAACACTGAAGCTTTCTTT. The chain carries TRBV5-1 and TRBJ1-1; D gene unclear. Trimming shortened V by 5 bases and J by 1 base, and 9 bases separated the two germline ends. This CDR3 has 13 residues. Germline V gene lookup returns CDR1 SGHRS and CDR2 YFSETQ.

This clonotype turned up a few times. The DNA for the CDR3 is TGTGCCAGCCGGAGGGGGTATAGCAATCAGCCCCAGCATTTT. It yields the protein CASRRGYSNQPQHF. The chain links TRBV6-5 to TRBJ1-5, with D tentatively TRBD1 (6 bases). CDR3 size: 14 residues. Germline CDR1 reads MNHEY; CDR2 reads SVGAGI. V lost 8 bases to trimming and J lost 0 bases, with 11 bases between them.